This TCR beta chain was recorded in a study of blood T cell repertoires in COVID-19. Study as a whole: Samples taken during acute and convalescent COVID-19 were collected in the United States, Italy and Spain.

TCRdb's copy holds only in-frame clones and misses some; the assay was immunoSEQ multiplex PCR. This sample has approximately 140,000 clones; under 85% occur once, and the top ten carry about 7%. V lost 4 bases, J lost 5 bases, and 8 bases stayed unmatched. From germline, CDR1 is SGHRS and CDR2 YFSETQ. The CDR3 sequence is 15 residues long. The sequenced sample was peripheral blood. The chain carries TRBV5-1 and TRBJ2-3, with 9 nucleotides matching TRBD2. The clonotype was recovered from a human donor in a cohort sampled during active COVID-19. CDR3 residues: CASSASSGAGDTQYF. DNA of the CDR3: TGCGCCAGCAGCGCGTCTAGCGGGGCGGGAGATACGCAGTATTTT.